The rows below give T cell receptor beta chains drawn from one sample of a study of identical twins. Via MiXCR, TCRdb re-called the 5' RACE reads, giving one row per CDR3 protein. Of 690,000 or so distinct CDR3 sequences detected, 8.6% appear once; the ten largest clones hold around 0.98%. The same data also went into a second study, on yellow fever vaccine responses in identical twins.

The sample was PBMCs. Receptors were obtained from a woman under 30 in good health. CDR3s leave out the opening cysteine and the closing phenylalanine or tryptophan. Size values are once, few and many counts, or a class for expanded clones, and some rows have none.

few | TRBJ2-7 | TRBV24-1 | ATSDGKSYEQY
many | TRBJ2-1 | TRBV7-9 | ASSLGGQGASNEQF
many | TRBJ1-2 | TRBV7-2 | ASSLNQGANYGYT
many | TRBJ1-1 | TRBV20-1 | SIHRGLNTEAF
NA | TRBJ2-2 | TRBV7-9 | ASSRERGITGELF
many | TRBJ2-1 | TRBV27 | ASSGAGNEQF
few | TRBJ2-1 | TRBV10-1 | ASSVGYSYNEQF
many | TRBJ1-3 | TRBV12-3/TRBV12-4 | ASSSRGAGNTIY
many | TRBJ2-7 | TRBV15 | ATSRAQNYEQY
NA | TRBJ2-1 | TRBV9 | ASSVAPDSYNEQF
few | TRBJ2-3 | TRBV11-2 | ASSRGVPPDTQY
NA | TRBJ2-5 | TRBV30 | AWSVLAGEETQY
many | TRBJ2-6 | TRBV3-1 | ASSHPDRPLSGANVLT
NA | TRBJ2-4 | TRBV7-2 | ASSADREDIQY
few | TRBJ1-6 | TRBV6-5 | ASSYSGTAGNSPLH
NA | TRBJ2-6 | TRBV2 | AILARYSGANVLT
few | TRBJ2-1 | TRBV4-3 | ASSQRRVGGEQF
many | TRBJ2-5 | TRBV20-1 | SARDVETQY
many | TRBJ2-1 | TRBV20-1 | SAEGHSVSNEQF
NA | TRBJ2-7 | TRBV3-1 | ASSPRFSGQGTYEQY
few | TRBJ2-7 | TRBV27 | ASSPSGPSYEQY
many | TRBJ2-2 | TRBV20-1 | SAREISGAGTGELF
few | TRBJ2-5 | TRBV7-2 | ASSVGQGRTETQY
NA | TRBJ1-6 | TRBV3-1 | ASSLWTGGESSPLH
many | TRBJ1-2 | TRBV7-2 | ASSGRQMAGVGYT
NA | TRBJ2-7 | TRBV11-2 | ASSLAEQGHEQY
NA | TRBJ2-4 | TRBV28 | ASSLRTGRTKNIQY